This T cell receptor (beta chain) was sequenced in a study of T cells after yellow fever vaccination. The V and J ends lost 3 bases and 0 bases respectively, with 12 bases between them. This CDR3 is 16 amino acids long. The germline V gene has CDR1 LNHDA and CDR2 SQIVND (reference sequence). MiXCR was run by TCRdb on the 5' RACE reads, yielding one entry per CDR3 protein. The table has hundreds of thousands of distinct CDR3 sequences, 6.2% seen once. The input for sequencing was PBMCs, taken 5 days after the yellow fever booster vaccination. This TCR was sampled from a man aged 25-45 years who received the YFV17D yellow fever vaccine. The chain links TRBV19 to TRBJ2-4; D gene ambiguous. The CDR3 spells CASSMILALAKNIQYF. The CDR3 DNA reads TGTGCCAGTAGTATGATCCTGGCCCTAGCCAAAAACATTCAGTACTTC. The full variable domain, its missing parts supplied by reference TRBV19 and TRBJ2-4, is DGGITQSPKYLFRKEGQNVTLSCEQNLNHDAMYWYRQDPGQGLRLIYYSQIVNDFQKGDIAEGYSVSREKKESFPLTVTSAQKNPTAFYLCASSMILALAKNIQYFGAGTRLSVL.